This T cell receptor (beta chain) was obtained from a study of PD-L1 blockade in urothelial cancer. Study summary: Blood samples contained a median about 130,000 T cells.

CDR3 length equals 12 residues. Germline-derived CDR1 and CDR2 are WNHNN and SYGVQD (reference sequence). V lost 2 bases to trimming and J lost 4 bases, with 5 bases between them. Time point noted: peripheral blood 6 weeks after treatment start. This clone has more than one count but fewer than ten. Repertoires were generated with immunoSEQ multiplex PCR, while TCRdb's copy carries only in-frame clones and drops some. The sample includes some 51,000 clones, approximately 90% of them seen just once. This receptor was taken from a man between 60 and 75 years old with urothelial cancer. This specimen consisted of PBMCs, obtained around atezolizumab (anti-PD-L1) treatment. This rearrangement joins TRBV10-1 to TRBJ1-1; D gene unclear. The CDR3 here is CASSEPGTEAFF. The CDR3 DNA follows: TGCGCCAGCAGTGAGCCGGGCACTGAAGCTTTCTTT.